This T cell receptor (beta chain) was identified during a study of blood T cell repertoires in COVID-19. V lost 3 bases to trimming and J lost 9 bases, with 17 bases between them. Germline CDR1 reads LNHDA; CDR2 reads SQIVND (reference sequence). The CDR3 spans 14 residues. Original data processing: Cell counts per sample came from amplifying reference gene primers. Clones were read by immunoSEQ multiplex PCR, and TCRdb kept only the in-frame ones, dropping some. V and J calls and clone size are given by that table; D and trimming were obtained from the DNA. Here the sample spans roughly 250,000 clones, approximately 84% being singletons.

This TCR came from a person between 65 and 79 years old with COVID-19, enrolled during active disease. The sequencing sample was made of peripheral blood. The rearrangement links TRBV19 to TRBJ1-1; TRBD1 is a possible D gene (5 bases). The CDR3 region has the DNA TGTGCCAGTAGTATCAGAGGAGGAGGGGTGAAAGCTTTCTTT. Translation: CASSIRGGGVKAFF.